Shown below are 22 T cell receptor beta chains from a single sample sequenced in a study of blood T cell repertoires in COVID-19. Profiled with immunoSEQ multiplex PCR; TCRdb holds only in-frame clones, not every one. The sample has over 200,000 clones, around 86% seen once; the top ten hold roughly a sixth. The specimen was PBMCs or T cells enriched from blood (not recorded which). These receptors were collected from a man aged 18 to 30 who had recovered from COVID-19.

The chain combines TRBV2 with TRBJ1-3; maybe TRBD1 (5 bases). Trimming took 6 bases from V and 0 from J, leaving 12 bases between them. This CDR3 spans 15 amino acids. The germline V gene encodes CDR1 SNHLY and CDR2 FYNNEI. The CDR3 reads CASRQQDLSGNTIYF. As DNA, the CDR3 is TGTGCCAGCAGACAACAGGACCTCTCTGGAAACACCATATATTTT. Variable domain in full (rest from reference TRBV2 and TRBJ1-3): EPEVTQTPSHQVTQMGQEVILRCVPISNHLYFYWYRQILGQKVEFLVSFYNNEISEKSEIFDDQFSVERPDGSNFTLKIRSTKLEDSAMYFCASRQQDLSGNTIYFGEGSWLTVV.

This clone came up once. The chain uses TRBV27 and TRBJ1-1; D remains unclear. Between the trimmed V and J ends, which lost 5 bases and 4 bases, there was a span of 14 bases. CDR1 is MNHEY and CDR2 is SMNVEV in the germline V gene (reference sequence). The CDR3 spans 14 residues. The CDR3 reads CASSPFKLGTEAFF. The DNA for the CDR3 is TGTGCCAGCAGTCCCTTCAAACTTGGCACTGAAGCTTTCTTT.

The gene calls are TRBV27 and TRBJ2-7; TRBD2 agrees at 8 bases. CDR3 length: 16 residues. V lost 5 bases to trimming and J lost 2 bases; unmatched junction nucleotides: 11. CDR1 MNHEY and CDR2 SMNVEV come from the germline V gene (reference sequence). DNA for the CDR3: TGTGCCAGCAGTACCCTTAGCGGGGCTAATACCTACGAGCAGTACTTC. It is translated as CASSTLSGANTYEQYF.

J is TRBJ2-7 and V is TRBV23-1, with D unresolved. TRBV23-1 qualifies as an ORF whose function is uncertain. V gave up 8 bases and J gave up 3 bases, with 14 bases separating them. The CDR3 covers 13 residues. The CDR3 bases are TGCGCCAGCCGACTTGGGTCGAACTACGAGCAGTACTTC. It specifies CASRLGSNYEQYF.

With regard to this clone: Other DNA sequences of this sample code for an identical CDR3. The CDR3 bases are TGCGCCAGCAGCTTGGCAACAGATACGCAGTATTTT. Amino acids: CASSLATDTQYF. This chain connects TRBV5-1 to TRBJ2-3; D unresolved. Germline CDR1 reads SGHRS; CDR2 reads YFSETQ. The CDR3 is 12 amino acids. The V gene lost 0 bases and the J gene lost 3 bases, with 2 bases spanning the gap.

This chain connects TRBV3-1 (or the pseudogene TRBV3-2) to TRBJ2-5, with D maybe TRBD1 (5 bases). Trimming cost V 6 bases and J 4 bases, with 9 bases left between them. This CDR3 is built from 12 residues. Germline lookup yields CDR1 LGHDT and CDR2 YNNKEL (reference sequence). For the CDR3, the DNA is TGTGCCAGCAGGGAAAGGGGAGAGACCCAGTACTTC. Translated, it gives CASRERGETQYF.

The rearrangement uses TRBV6-5 and TRBJ1-5, with TRBD1 matching 9 bases. This CDR3 region has 15 residues. In germline, CDR1 is MNHEY, CDR2 SVGAGI. V was pared by 6 bases and J by 5 bases, with 8 bases of the junction left unmatched. Here the CDR3 DNA reads TGTGCCAGCAGGAGGGGGACAGGGACTCATCAGCCCCAGCATTTT. Translated, it gives CASRRGTGTHQPQHF.

The chain has TRBV4-1 and TRBJ1-5; TRBD1 might be the D (5 bases). The germline V gene has CDR1 MGHRA and CDR2 YSYEKL. The CDR3 is made up of 15 amino acids. V was shortened by 0 bases and J by 6 bases, with 12 bases between the two germline ends. The CDR3 loop reads CASSQDGGGAQPQHF. The CDR3 DNA is TGCGCCAGCAGCCAAGATGGCGGAGGGGCTCAGCCCCAGCATTTT.

This CDR3 is CASSGVARQEETNYGYTF. CDR3 nucleotide sequence: TGCGCCAGCAGCGGTGTGGCGAGACAGGAGGAAACTAACTATGGCTACACCTTC. V usage is TRBV5-1 and J usage is TRBJ1-2, with D perhaps matching TRBD1 (6 bases). Germline V gene data show CDR1 as SGHRS and CDR2 as YFSETQ. This CDR3 is built from 18 residues. V shed 4 bases and J shed 0 bases, with 22 bases lying between them. Together with reference TRBV5-1 and TRBJ1-2, the CDR3 gives the full variable domain: KAGVTQTPRYLIKTRGQQVTLSCSPISGHRSVSWYQQTPGQGLQFLFEYFSETQRNKGNFPGRFSGRQFSNSRSEMNVSTLELGDSALYLCASSGVARQEETNYGYTFGSGTRLTVV.

The J gene is TRBJ1-2, the V gene TRBV19, with D tentatively TRBD1 (6 bases). This CDR3 comprises 16 residues. From germline, CDR1 is LNHDA and CDR2 SQIVND (reference sequence). V was cut by 6 bases and J by 0 bases, with 17 bases left in between. The CDR3 DNA is TGTGCCAGTAGGGGGCACCGGCAGGGGACTAACTATGGCTACACCTTC. Translation gives CASRGHRQGTNYGYTF.

CDR3 loop: CASSYFDRGIDQPQHF. Written as DNA, the CDR3 is TGTGCCAGCAGTTACTTCGACAGGGGAATCGATCAGCCCCAGCATTTT. The rearrangement joins TRBV6-2 or TRBV6-3 to TRBJ1-5; 8 nucleotides agree with TRBD1. CDR3 length: 16 amino acids. After removal of 1 base from V and 5 bases from J, the junction contained 7 bases not matched to a gene. Germline V gives CDR1 MNHEY, CDR2 SVGEGT.

This chain connects TRBV24-1 to TRBJ1-2; 7 bases agree with TRBD1. Trimming removed 4 bases from V and 4 bases from J; junction bases left unmatched: 5. The length of the CDR3 is 14 residues. CDR1 is KGHDR and CDR2 is SFDVKD in the germline V gene. The CDR3 protein is CATSDLDRVYGYTF. CDR3 nucleotide sequence: TGTGCCACCAGTGACCTCGACAGGGTCTATGGCTACACCTTC.

CDR3 protein: CASSQVGGSNKNIQYF. CDR3 coding DNA: TGTGCCAGCAGCCAAGTGGGGGGTAGTAACAAAAACATTCAGTACTTC. J is TRBJ2-4 and V is TRBV3-1 (or the pseudogene TRBV3-2), with D perhaps matching TRBD2 (6 bases). Trimming shortened V by 1 base and J by 3 bases, and 13 bases separated the two germline ends. Germline CDR1 and CDR2: LGHDT and YNNKEL (reference sequence). The CDR3 loop spans 16 amino acids.

The chain uses TRBV28 and TRBJ2-1; D ambiguous. Germline-derived CDR1 and CDR2 are MDHEN and SYDVKM. V shed 3 bases and J shed 0 bases, with 9 bases lying between them. The CDR3 length is 15 residues. Here the CDR3 DNA reads TGTGCCAGCAGTTTTAGGTGGAGCTCCTACAATGAGCAGTTCTTC. Protein sequence: CASSFRWSSYNEQFF.

As DNA, the CDR3 is TGTGCCAGCAGCCCCCGGGGTATAGCACGTACCGGGGAGCTGTTTTTT. This encodes CASSPRGIARTGELFF. The rearrangement links TRBV5-5 to TRBJ2-2; the D gene is possibly TRBD2 (5 bases). V was shortened by 4 bases and J by 5 bases, with 18 bases between the two germline ends. The CDR3 runs to 16 residues. CDR1 SGHKS and CDR2 YYEKEE come from the germline V gene (reference sequence).

This clone was recorded a few times. The CDR3 protein is CASGLQGNQPQHF. The CDR3 DNA sequence: TGTGCCAGCGGGCTGCAGGGTAATCAGCCCCAGCATTTT. This chain connects TRBV6-5 to TRBJ1-5; D is perhaps TRBD1 (5 bases). CDR1 and CDR2 (germline): MNHEY, SVGAGI. This CDR3 region has 13 residues. V lost 8 bases and J lost 4, with 12 bases in between.

The chain links TRBV14 to TRBJ1-2; 10 bases map to TRBD1. The CDR3 sequence is 13 residues long. Germline V gene sequence: CDR1 SGHDN, CDR2 FVKESK. J lost 8 bases, V lost 6 bases, and 6 bases had no gene match. The CDR3 protein is CASRPTGGDGYTF. The CDR3 coding sequence is TGTGCCAGCAGACCGACAGGGGGCGACGGCTACACCTTC. The entire variable domain, with the rest obtained from reference TRBV14 and TRBJ1-2, is as follows: EAGVTQFPSHSVIEKGQTVTLRCDPISGHDNLYWYRRVMGKEIKFLLHFVKESKQDESGMPNNRFLAERTGGTYSTLKVQPAELEDSGVYFCASRPTGGDGYTFGSGTRLTVV.

V is TRBV5-5 and J is TRBJ1-1, with D unresolved. This CDR3 is built from 11 residues. The germline V gene encodes CDR1 SGHKS and CDR2 YYEKEE (reference sequence). The V end was cut by 4 bases, the J end by 8 bases, with 9 bases between. The CDR3 nucleotides are TGTGCCAGCAGCGTAGCAGAGGAAGCTTTCTTT. Translated, it gives CASSVAEEAFF.

As regards this clone: At one end the junction does not follow the germline gene, possibly because of a read error. The chain recombines TRBV6-1 with TRBJ1-1; 8 bases align to TRBD1. The CDR3 runs to 16 residues. The germline V gene has CDR1 MNHNS and CDR2 SASEGT. As DNA, the CDR3 is TGTGCCAGCAGCGAAGACAGGGGACTCGCGGGCACTGAAGCTTTCTTT. Encoded protein: CASSEDRGLAGTEAFF.

Note on this clone: The same CDR3 also results from other DNA sequences found in this sample. The rearrangement links TRBV27 to TRBJ2-1; no clear D gene. From germline, CDR1 is MNHEY and CDR2 SMNVEV (reference sequence). The CDR3 is 14 residues long. V lost 2 bases, J lost 1 base, and 6 bases lay in between. The chain's CDR3 is CASSLGRSYNEQFF. For the CDR3, the DNA is TGTGCCAGCAGTTTAGGTCGGTCCTACAATGAGCAGTTCTTC.

The chain couples TRBV30 to TRBJ1-1; no reliable D call. The CDR3 has 12 residues. V was cut by 0 bases and J by 7 bases, with 9 bases left in between. Germline assignment: CDR1 GTSNPN and CDR2 SVGIG (reference sequence). CDR3 DNA sequence: TGTGCCTGGAGTGTACTAGGCGGTGAAGCTTTCTTT. Translation gives CAWSVLGGEAFF. Drawing the rest from reference TRBV30 and TRBJ1-1, the complete variable domain is SQTIHQWPATLVQPVGSPLSLECTVEGTSNPNLYWYRQAAGRGLQLLFYSVGIGQISSEVPQNLSASRPQDRQFILSSKKLLLSDSGFYLCAWSVLGGEAFFGQGTRLTVV.

V and J are TRBV6-5 and TRBJ1-2; possibly TRBD1 for D (5 bases). Germline V gene lookup returns CDR1 MNHEY and CDR2 SVGAGI. The V end was cut by 7 bases, the J end by 7 bases, with 19 bases between. The length of the CDR3 is 14 residues. The CDR3: CASTAIAGSSGYTF. As DNA, the CDR3 is TGTGCCAGCACCGCAATTGCAGGGTCTTCTGGCTACACCTTC.